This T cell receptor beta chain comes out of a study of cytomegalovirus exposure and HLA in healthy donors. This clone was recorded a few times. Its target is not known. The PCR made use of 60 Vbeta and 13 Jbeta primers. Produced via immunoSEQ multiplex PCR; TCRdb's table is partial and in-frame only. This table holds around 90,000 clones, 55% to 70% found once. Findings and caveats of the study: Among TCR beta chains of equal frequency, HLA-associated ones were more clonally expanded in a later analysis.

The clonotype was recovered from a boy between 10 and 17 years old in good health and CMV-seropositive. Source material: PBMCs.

The DNA for the CDR3 is TGTGCCAGCAGTACGGACAGGGCCACAGATACGCAGTATTTT. This encodes CASSTDRATDTQYF. The genes are TRBV5-8 and TRBJ2-3, with 8 bases matching TRBD1. Germline lookup yields CDR1 SGHTS and CDR2 YDEGEE. The CDR3 extends over 14 amino acids. V lost 5 bases to trimming and J lost 2 bases; unmatched junction nucleotides: 4.